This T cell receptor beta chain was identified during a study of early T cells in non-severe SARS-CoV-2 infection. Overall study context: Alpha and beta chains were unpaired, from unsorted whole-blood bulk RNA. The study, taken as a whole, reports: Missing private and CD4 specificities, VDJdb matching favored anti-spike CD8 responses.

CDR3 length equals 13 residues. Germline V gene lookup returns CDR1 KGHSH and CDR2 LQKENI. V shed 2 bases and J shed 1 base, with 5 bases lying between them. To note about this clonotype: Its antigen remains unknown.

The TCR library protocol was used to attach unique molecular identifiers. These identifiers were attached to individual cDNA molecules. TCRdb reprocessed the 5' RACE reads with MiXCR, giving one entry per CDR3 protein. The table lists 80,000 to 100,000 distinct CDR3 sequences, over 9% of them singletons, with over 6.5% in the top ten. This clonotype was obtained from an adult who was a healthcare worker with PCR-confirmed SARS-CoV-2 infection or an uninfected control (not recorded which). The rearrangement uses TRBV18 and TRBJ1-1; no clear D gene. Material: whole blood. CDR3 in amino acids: CASSPNQNTEAFF. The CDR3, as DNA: TGTGCCAGCTCACCAAACCAGAACACTGAAGCTTTCTTT.